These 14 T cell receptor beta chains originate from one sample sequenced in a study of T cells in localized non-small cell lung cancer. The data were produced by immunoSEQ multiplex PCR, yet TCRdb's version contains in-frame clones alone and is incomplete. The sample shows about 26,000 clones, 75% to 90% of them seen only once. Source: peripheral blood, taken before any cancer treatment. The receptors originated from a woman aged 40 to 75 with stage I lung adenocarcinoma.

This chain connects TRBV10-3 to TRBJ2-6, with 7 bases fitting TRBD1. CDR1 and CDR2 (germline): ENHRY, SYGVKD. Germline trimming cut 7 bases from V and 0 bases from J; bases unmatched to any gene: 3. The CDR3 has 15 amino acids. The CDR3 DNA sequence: TGTGCCATCAACGACAGGGACTCTGGGGCCAACGTCCTGACTTTC. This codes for CAINDRDSGANVLTF.

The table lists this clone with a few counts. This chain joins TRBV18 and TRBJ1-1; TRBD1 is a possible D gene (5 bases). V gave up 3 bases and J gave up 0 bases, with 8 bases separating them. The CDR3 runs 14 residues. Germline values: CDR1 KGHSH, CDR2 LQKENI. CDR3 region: CASSPLGVNTEAFF. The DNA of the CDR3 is TGTGCCAGCTCACCTCTGGGGGTGAACACTGAAGCTTTCTTT.

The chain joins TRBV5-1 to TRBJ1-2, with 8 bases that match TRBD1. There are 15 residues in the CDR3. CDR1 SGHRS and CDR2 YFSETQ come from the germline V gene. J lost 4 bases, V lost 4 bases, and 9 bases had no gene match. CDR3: CASSSGQGALYGYTF. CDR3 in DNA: TGCGCCAGCAGCAGCGGACAGGGCGCACTCTATGGCTACACCTTC.

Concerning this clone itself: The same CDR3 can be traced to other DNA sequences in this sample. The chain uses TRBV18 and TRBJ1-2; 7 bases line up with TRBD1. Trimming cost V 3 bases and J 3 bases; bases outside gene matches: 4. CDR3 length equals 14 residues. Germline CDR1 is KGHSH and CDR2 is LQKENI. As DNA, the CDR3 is TGTGCCAGCTCACCTTACGACAGGGACTATGGCTACACCTTC. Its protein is CASSPYDRDYGYTF.

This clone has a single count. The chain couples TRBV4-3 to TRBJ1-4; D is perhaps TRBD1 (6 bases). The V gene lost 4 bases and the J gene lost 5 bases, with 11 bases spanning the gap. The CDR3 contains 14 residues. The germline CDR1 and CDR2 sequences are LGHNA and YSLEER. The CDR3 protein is CASSRDRTNEKLFF. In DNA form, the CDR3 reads TGCGCCAGCAGCCGAGACAGGACGAATGAAAAACTGTTTTTT.

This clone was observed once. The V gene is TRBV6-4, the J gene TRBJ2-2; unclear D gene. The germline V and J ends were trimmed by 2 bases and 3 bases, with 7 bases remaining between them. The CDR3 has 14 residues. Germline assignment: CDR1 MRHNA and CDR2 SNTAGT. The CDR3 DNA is TGTGCCAGCAGTGACGGGGTCGACACCGGGGAGCTGTTTTTT. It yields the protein CASSDGVDTGELFF.

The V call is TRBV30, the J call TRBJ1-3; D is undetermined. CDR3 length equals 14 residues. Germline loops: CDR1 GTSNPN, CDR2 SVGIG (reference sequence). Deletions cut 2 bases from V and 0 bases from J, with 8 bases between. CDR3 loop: CAWSNWPSGNTIYF. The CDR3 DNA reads TGTGCCTGGAGTAACTGGCCCTCTGGAAACACCATATATTTT. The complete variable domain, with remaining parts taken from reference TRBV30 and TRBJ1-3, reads SQTIHQWPATLVQPVGSPLSLECTVEGTSNPNLYWYRQAAGRGLQLLFYSVGIGQISSEVPQNLSASRPQDRQFILSSKKLLLSDSGFYLCAWSNWPSGNTIYFGEGSWLTVV.

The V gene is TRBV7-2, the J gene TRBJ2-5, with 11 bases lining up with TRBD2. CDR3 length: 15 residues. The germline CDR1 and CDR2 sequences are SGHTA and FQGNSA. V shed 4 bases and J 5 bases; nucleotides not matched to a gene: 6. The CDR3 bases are TGTGCCAGCAGCTCAGTAGCGGGGGGGAGGGAGACCCAGTACTTC. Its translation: CASSSVAGGRETQYF. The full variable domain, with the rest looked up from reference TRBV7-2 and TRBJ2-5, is GAGVSQSPSNKVTEKGKDVELRCDPISGHTALYWYRQSLGQGLEFLIYFQGNSAPDKSGLPSDRFSAERTGGSVSTLTIQRTQQEDSAVYLCASSSVAGGRETQYFGPGTRLLVL.

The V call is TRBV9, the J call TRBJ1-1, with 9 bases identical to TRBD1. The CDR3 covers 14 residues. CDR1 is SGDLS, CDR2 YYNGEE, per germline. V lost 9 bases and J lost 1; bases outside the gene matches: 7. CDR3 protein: CATGQGPSNTEAFF. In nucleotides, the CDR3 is TGTGCCACGGGACAGGGACCTTCGAACACTGAAGCTTTCTTT.

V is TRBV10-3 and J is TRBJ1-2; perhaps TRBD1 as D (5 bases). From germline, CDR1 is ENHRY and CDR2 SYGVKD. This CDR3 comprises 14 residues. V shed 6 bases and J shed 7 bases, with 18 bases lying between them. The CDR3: CAISFDSSVGGYTF. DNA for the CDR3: TGTGCCATCAGCTTTGACAGCTCAGTGGGTGGCTACACCTTC.

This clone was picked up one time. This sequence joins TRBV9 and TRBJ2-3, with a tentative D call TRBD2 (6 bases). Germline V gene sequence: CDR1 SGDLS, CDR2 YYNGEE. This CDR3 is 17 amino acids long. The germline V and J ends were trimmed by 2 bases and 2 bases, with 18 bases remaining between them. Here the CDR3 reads CASSVAGGIGATDTQYF. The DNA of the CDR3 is TGTGCCAGCAGCGTGGCGGGCGGGATCGGGGCCACAGATACGCAGTATTTT. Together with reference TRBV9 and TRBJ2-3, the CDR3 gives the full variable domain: DSGVTQTPKHLITATGQRVTLRCSPRSGDLSVYWYQQSLDQGLQFLIQYYNGEERAKGNILERFSAQQFPDLHSELNLSSLELGDSALYFCASSVAGGIGATDTQYFGPGTRLTVL.

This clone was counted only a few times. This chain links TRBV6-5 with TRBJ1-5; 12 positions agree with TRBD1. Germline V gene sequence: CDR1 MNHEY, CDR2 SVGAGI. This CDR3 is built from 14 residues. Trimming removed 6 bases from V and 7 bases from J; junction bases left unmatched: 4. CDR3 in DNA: TGTGCCAGCAGGGGACAGGGGGCCCGGCAGCCCCAGCATTTT. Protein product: CASRGQGARQPQHF.

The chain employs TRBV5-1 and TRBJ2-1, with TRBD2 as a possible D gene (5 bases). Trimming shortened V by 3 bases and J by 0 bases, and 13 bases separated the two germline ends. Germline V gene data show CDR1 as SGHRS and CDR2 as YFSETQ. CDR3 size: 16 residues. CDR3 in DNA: TGCGCCAGCAGCTCTGGGAGCAGAGGCTCCTACAATGAGCAGTTCTTC. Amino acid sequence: CASSSGSRGSYNEQFF.

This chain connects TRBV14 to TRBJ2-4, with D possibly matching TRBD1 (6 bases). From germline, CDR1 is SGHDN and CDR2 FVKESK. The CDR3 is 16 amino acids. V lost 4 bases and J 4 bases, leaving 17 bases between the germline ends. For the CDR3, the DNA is TGTGCCAGCAGCCTGGATCAGGGGTTGAGGAAAAACATTCAGTACTTC. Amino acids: CASSLDQGLRKNIQYF.